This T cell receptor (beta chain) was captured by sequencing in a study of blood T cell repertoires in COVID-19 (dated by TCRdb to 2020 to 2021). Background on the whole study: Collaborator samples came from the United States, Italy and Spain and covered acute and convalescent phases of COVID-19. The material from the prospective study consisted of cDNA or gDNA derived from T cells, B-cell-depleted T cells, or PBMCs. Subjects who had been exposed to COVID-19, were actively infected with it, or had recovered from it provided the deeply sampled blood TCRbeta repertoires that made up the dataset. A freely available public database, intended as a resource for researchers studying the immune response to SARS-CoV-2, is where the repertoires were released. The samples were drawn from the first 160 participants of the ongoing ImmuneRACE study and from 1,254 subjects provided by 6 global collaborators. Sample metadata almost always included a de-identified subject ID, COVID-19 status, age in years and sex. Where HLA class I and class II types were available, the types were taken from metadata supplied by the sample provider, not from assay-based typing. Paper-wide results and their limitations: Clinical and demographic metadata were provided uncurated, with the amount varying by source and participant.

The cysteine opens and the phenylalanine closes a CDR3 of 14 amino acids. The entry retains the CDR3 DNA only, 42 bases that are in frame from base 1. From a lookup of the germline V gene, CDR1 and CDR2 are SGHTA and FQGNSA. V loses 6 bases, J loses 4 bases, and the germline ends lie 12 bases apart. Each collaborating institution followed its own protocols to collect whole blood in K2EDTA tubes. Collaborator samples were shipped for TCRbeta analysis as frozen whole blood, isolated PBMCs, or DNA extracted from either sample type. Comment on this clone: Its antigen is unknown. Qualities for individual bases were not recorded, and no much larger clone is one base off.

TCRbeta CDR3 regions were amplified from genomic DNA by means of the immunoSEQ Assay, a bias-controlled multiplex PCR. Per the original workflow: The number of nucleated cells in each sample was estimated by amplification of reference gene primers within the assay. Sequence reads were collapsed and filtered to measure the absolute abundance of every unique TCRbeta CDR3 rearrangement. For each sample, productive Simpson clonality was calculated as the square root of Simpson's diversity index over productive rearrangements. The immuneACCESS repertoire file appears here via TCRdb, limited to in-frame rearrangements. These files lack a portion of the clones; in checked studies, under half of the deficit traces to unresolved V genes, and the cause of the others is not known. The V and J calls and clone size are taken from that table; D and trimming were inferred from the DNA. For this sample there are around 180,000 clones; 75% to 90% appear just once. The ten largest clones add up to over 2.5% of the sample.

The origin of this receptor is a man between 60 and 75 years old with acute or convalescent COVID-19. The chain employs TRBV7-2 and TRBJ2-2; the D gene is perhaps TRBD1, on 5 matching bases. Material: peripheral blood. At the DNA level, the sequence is TGTGCCAGCAGATCCCACCAGGGCACCGGGGAGCTGTTTTTT. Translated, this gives CASRSHQGTGELFF.